The following is a T cell receptor beta chain sequence with its context. The antigen remains unidentified. The junction shows a germline mismatch at one end, possibly a read error. The sample is drawn from a study of immune heterogeneity within non-small cell lung tumors. Overall study results and limits: A significant, moderate positive correlation (R around 0.31) linked local T-cell clonality and tumor mutational burden. Between one patient and another, high-frequency T-cell receptor beta clonotypes were largely distinct. The study found identical dominant CDR3 beta clonotypes recurring across tumor sites within a patient, alongside site-unique high-frequency clones.

The starting template was genomic DNA from bulk tumor, about 600 ng per sample. Biopsies that were spaced far apart were taken, several per primary tumor, during surgery. The patients were newly diagnosed with non-small cell lung cancer, had not been treated, and had curative surgery. Amplification of the TCR beta CDR3 was achieved through multiplex PCR with 32 V and 13 J primers. In TCRdb, the multiplex PCR reads were re-called with MiXCR into one record per CDR3 protein. The sample holds about 3,000 distinct CDR3 sequences, around 59% seen once. Germline loops: CDR1 DFQATT, CDR2 SNEGSKA (reference sequence). The CDR3 extends over 14 amino acids.

The sample was lung tumor tissue. The clonotype was recovered from a man between 65 and 85 years old with non-small cell lung cancer. The chain links TRBV20-1 to TRBJ1-2, with D perhaps matching TRBD1 (6 bases). Here the CDR3 DNA reads TGCAGTGCTAGCCACAGGGATGGAGACTATGACTACACCTTC. Its translation is CSASHRDGDYDYTF.